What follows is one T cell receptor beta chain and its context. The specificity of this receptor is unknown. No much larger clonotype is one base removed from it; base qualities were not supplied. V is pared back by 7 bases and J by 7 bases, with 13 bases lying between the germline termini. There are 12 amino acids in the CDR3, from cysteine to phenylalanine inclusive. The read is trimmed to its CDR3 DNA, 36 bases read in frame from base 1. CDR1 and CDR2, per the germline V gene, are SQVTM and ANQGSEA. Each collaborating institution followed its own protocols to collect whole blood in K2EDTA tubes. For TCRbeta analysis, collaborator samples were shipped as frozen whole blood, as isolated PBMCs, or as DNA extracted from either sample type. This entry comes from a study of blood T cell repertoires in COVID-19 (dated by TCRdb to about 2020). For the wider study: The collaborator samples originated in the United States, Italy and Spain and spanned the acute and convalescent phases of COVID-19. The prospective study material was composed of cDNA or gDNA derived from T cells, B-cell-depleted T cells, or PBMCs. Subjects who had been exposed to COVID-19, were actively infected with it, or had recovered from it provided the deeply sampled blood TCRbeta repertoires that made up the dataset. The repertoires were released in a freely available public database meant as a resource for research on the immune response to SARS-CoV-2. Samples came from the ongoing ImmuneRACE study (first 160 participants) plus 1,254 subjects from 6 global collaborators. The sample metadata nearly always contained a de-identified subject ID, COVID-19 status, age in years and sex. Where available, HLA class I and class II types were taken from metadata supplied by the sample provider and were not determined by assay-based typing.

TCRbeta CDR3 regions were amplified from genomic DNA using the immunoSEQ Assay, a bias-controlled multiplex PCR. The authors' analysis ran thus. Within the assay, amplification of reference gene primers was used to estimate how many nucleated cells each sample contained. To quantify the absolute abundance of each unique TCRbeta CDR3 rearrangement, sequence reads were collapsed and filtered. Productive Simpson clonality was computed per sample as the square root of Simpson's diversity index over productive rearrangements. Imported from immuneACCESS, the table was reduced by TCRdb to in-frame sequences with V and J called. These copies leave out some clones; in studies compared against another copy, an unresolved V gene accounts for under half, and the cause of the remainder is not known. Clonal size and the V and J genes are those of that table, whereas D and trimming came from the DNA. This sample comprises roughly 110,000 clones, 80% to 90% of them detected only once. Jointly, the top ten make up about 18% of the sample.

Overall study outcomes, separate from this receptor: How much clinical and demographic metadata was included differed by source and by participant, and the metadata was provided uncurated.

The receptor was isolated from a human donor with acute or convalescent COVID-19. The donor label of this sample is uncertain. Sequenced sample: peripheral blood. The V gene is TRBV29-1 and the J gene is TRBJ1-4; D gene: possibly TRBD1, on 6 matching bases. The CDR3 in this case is CSAGVAGEKLFF. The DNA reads TGCAGCGCAGGGGTCGCAGGTGAAAAACTGTTTTTT.